What follows are 23 T cell receptor beta chains derived from one specimen sequenced in a study of cytomegalovirus exposure and HLA in healthy donors. The study ran its PCR with 60 Vbeta and 13 Jbeta primers. Profiling relied on immunoSEQ multiplex PCR, and the TCRdb table lists in-frame clones only, not all of them. The sample gives around 130,000 clones, 75% to 85% of which show up once; 1% is in the top ten. Sequencing input: PBMCs. The source is a man aged 35-49 years in good health and CMV-seronegative.

This chain uses TRBV2 with TRBJ2-1; 11 nucleotides line up with TRBD2. Germline V gene sequence: CDR1 SNHLY, CDR2 FYNNEI. Germline trimming cut 6 bases from V and 0 bases from J; bases unmatched to any gene: 7. The CDR3 has 17 amino acids. The CDR3 reads CASRIGTSGHSYNEQFF. CDR3 DNA sequence: TGTGCCAGCAGAATCGGGACTAGCGGCCACTCCTACAATGAGCAGTTCTTC. Supplemented by reference TRBV2 and TRBJ2-1, the full variable domain reads EPEVTQTPSHQVTQMGQEVILRCVPISNHLYFYWYRQILGQKVEFLVSFYNNEISEKSEIFDDQFSVERPDGSNFTLKIRSTKLEDSAMYFCASRIGTSGHSYNEQFFGPGTRLTVL.

This chain joins TRBV10-3 and TRBJ2-3; 9 positions agree with TRBD2. V lost 2 bases to trimming and J lost 1 base; unmatched junction nucleotides: 1. The germline gives CDR1 ENHRY, CDR2 SYGVKD. CDR3 length: 15 amino acids. The CDR3 DNA follows: TGTGCCATCAGTGAGGCGGGGGGGCGCACAGATACGCAGTATTTT. Translating it yields CAISEAGGRTDTQYF.

The chain joins TRBV5-6 to TRBJ2-1; D ambiguous. The germline CDR1 and CDR2 sequences are SGHDT and YYEEEE. The CDR3 spans 13 residues. The ends were cut back, 4 bases at V and 7 bases at J, with 12 bases in the middle. The chain's CDR3 is CASSRPGVNEQFF. DNA for the CDR3: TGTGCCAGCAGCCGGCCAGGTGTAAATGAGCAGTTCTTC.

The chain uses TRBV27 and TRBJ2-3; perhaps TRBD2 as D (6 bases). Per germline, CDR1 MNHEY and CDR2 SMNVEV (reference sequence). V lost 4 bases to trimming and J lost 4 bases, with 15 bases between them. The CDR3 has 15 amino acids. CDR3 sequence: CASSSARGSADTQYF. The CDR3 DNA is TGTGCCAGCAGTTCAGCGCGGGGCAGTGCAGATACGCAGTATTTT.

The J gene is TRBJ1-1, the V gene TRBV7-9; D unresolved. V was clipped by 3 bases and J by 0 bases, with 2 bases between them. This CDR3 has 12 amino acids. From germline, CDR1 is SEHNR and CDR2 FQNEAQ (reference sequence). The CDR3 sequence: CASSFVNTEAFF. CDR3 bases: TGTGCCAGCAGCTTCGTGAACACTGAAGCTTTCTTT. Looking up the rest from reference TRBV7-9 and TRBJ1-1 gives the full variable domain: DTGVSQNPRHKITKRGQNVTFRCDPISEHNRLYWYRQTLGQGPEFLTYFQNEAQLEKSRLLSDRFSAERPKGSFSTLEIQRTEQGDSAMYLCASSFVNTEAFFGQGTRLTVV.

The gene calls are TRBV5-1 and TRBJ2-3, with TRBD2 matching 7 bases. The CDR3 has 14 residues. V trimming: 0 bases; J trimming: 6 bases; junction bases outside the gene matches: 4. Germline V gives CDR1 SGHRS, CDR2 YFSETQ. The CDR3 bases are TGCGCCAGCAGCTTGGCCGCGGGAGAGGATACGCAGTATTTT. Protein product: CASSLAAGEDTQYF.

V gene TRBV27 combines with J gene TRBJ1-1; TRBD1 agrees at 9 bases. The CDR3 totals 15 residues. V lost 6 bases, J lost 4 bases, and 9 bases stayed unmatched. CDR1 is MNHEY, CDR2 SMNVEV, per germline (reference sequence). The CDR3 protein is CASRLGTGPGTEAFF. DNA of the CDR3: TGTGCCAGCAGACTCGGGACAGGGCCGGGCACTGAAGCTTTCTTT.

The chain recombines TRBV18 with TRBJ2-7; 10 bases align to TRBD1. Germline V gene sequence: CDR1 KGHSH, CDR2 LQKENI. CDR3 length: 14 residues. The V gene end was trimmed by 5 bases and the J gene end by 3 bases; junction bases not matched to a gene: 4. CDR3 coding DNA: TGTGCCAGCTCAGGGACAGGGGAGGGCTACGAGCAGTACTTC. Amino acid sequence: CASSGTGEGYEQYF.

The chain couples TRBV6-9 to TRBJ2-7; 7 nucleotides match TRBD1. V shed 4 bases and J 7 bases; nucleotides not matched to a gene: 25. The germline V gene encodes CDR1 MNHGY and CDR2 SVAAGI. This CDR3 comprises 19 residues. This chain's CDR3 is CASSSTYPHPPDRRREQYF. DNA of the CDR3: TGTGCCAGCAGTTCGACTTACCCACACCCACCGGACAGGCGGCGGGAGCAGTACTTC.

The gene calls are TRBV7-8 and TRBJ2-7; D not resolved. CDR1 is SGHVS, CDR2 FQNEAQ, per germline. Trimming removed 0 bases at V and 3 bases at J, with 9 bases between. The CDR3 runs 14 residues. In nucleotides, the CDR3 is TGTGCCAGCAGCTTAGCCCTCGCAGACTACGAGCAGTACTTC. Translating it yields CASSLALADYEQYF.

Of note for this clone: It is likely a read error, because the conserved phenylalanine at the end of the CDR3 is missing. This sequence joins TRBV4-1 and TRBJ1-1; the D is unclear. V was pared by 2 bases and J by 2 bases, with 9 bases between. Germline V CDR1 and CDR2: MGHRA, YSYEKL. The CDR3 consists of 14 residues. The CDR3 bases are TGCGCCAGCAGCCAACTTTACAGTAACACTGAAGCTTTCGTT. Protein product: CASSQLYSNTEAFV.

The chain recombines TRBV29-1 with TRBJ1-1; D call uncertain. Germline V CDR1 and CDR2: SQVTM, ANQGSEA. This CDR3 spans 13 amino acids. V was trimmed by 3 bases and J by 4 bases, leaving 12 bases between them. Here the CDR3 DNA reads TGCAGCGTTGAGCGTAGGAGGGCCACTGAAGCTTTCTTT. Its translation: CSVERRRATEAFF.

This clone was counted a single time. This chain connects TRBV28 to TRBJ1-1, with D unclear. The CDR3 is 11 amino acids. In germline, CDR1 is MDHEN, CDR2 SYDVKM. Trimming took 2 bases from V and 8 from J, leaving 6 bases between them. CDR3 residues: CASSLAREAFF. CDR3 bases: TGTGCCAGCAGTTTAGCCAGGGAAGCTTTCTTT.

The rearrangement uses TRBV30 and TRBJ2-1; 7 bases fit TRBD1. After removal of 2 bases from V and 4 bases from J, the junction contained 2 bases not matched to a gene. The germline CDR1 and CDR2 sequences are GTSNPN and SVGIG (reference sequence). The length of the CDR3 is 13 residues. The CDR3 region has the DNA TGTGCCTGGAGTAAGGGACAGTACAATGAGCAGTTCTTC. It translates to CAWSKGQYNEQFF.

The V call is TRBV5-4, the J call TRBJ2-7; 8 bases fit TRBD1. The V segment lost 4 bases and the J segment 0 bases; nucleotides outside the gene matches: 9. The CDR3 is 16 residues long. Germline-derived CDR1 and CDR2 are SGHNT and YYREEE (reference sequence). This chain's CDR3 is CASSPRQGLGSYEQYF. The CDR3 DNA reads TGTGCCAGCAGCCCGAGACAGGGGCTGGGCTCCTACGAGCAGTACTTC.

The chain joins TRBV5-4 to TRBJ2-7, with 7 nucleotides matching TRBD1. The CDR3 has 14 residues. The germline V gene encodes CDR1 SGHNT and CDR2 YYREEE (reference sequence). The J segment lost 1 base and the V segment lost 4 bases, leaving 5 bases of the junction unmatched. The CDR3 here is CASSEVQGSYEQYF. The CDR3 DNA reads TGTGCCAGCAGCGAGGTACAGGGGTCCTACGAGCAGTACTTC.

This sequence joins TRBV13 and TRBJ1-2; TRBD1 aligns across 9 bases. J gave up 5 bases and V 3 bases, and 4 bases lay outside the gene matches. Looked up from germline, CDR1 is PRHDT and CDR2 is FYEKMQ (reference sequence). The length of the CDR3 is 14 residues. As DNA, the CDR3 is TGTGCCAGCAGCTTGGACAGGGGAGAATATGGCTACACCTTC. This gives the protein CASSLDRGEYGYTF.

The gene calls are TRBV5-1 and TRBJ1-3; TRBD1 is a possible D gene (5 bases). V lost 0 bases and J lost 4, with 8 bases in between. From germline, CDR1 is SGHRS and CDR2 YFSETQ. The length of the CDR3 is 14 residues. CDR3 in amino acids: CASSLAGLGNTIYF. DNA of the CDR3: TGCGCCAGCAGCTTGGCAGGGCTGGGAAACACCATATATTTT.

The rearrangement joins TRBV7-2 to TRBJ2-2; TRBD1 agrees at 8 bases. CDR1 SGHTA and CDR2 FQGNSA come from the germline V gene. V was clipped by 4 bases and J by 4 bases; unmatched bases: 5. This CDR3 comprises 15 residues. The CDR3 sequence is CASSSTGARTGELFF. In nucleotides, the CDR3 is TGTGCCAGCAGCTCGACAGGGGCTCGCACCGGGGAGCTGTTTTTT.

The CDR3, as DNA: TGCAGCGTTCAGGGGACTAGCGGGAGGTCCTCCTACAATGAGCAGTTCTTC. It encodes CSVQGTSGRSSYNEQFF. V is TRBV29-1 and J is TRBJ2-1; 15 positions agree with TRBD2. CDR3 length: 17 residues. V was pared by 5 bases and J by 0 bases, with 5 bases of the junction left unmatched. Looked up from germline, CDR1 is SQVTM and CDR2 is ANQGSEA.

The V and J genes are TRBV11-1 and TRBJ1-6, with a possible D match to TRBD1 (6 bases). This CDR3 has 14 residues. Trimming took 3 bases from V and 10 from J, leaving 13 bases between them. Per germline, CDR1 SGHAT and CDR2 FQDESV (reference sequence). CDR3 region: CASSLPGERSPLHF. CDR3 sequence (DNA): TGTGCCAGCAGCTTGCCAGGGGAAAGGTCACCCCTCCACTTT.

The V and J genes are TRBV5-4 and TRBJ2-5, with 12 bases matching TRBD1. V shed 5 bases, J shed 4 bases, and the junction held 6 bases outside the gene matches. Germline V gene lookup returns CDR1 SGHNT and CDR2 YYREEE (reference sequence). The CDR3 totals 15 residues. The CDR3: CASSQGQGAAETQYF. The CDR3 DNA reads as TGTGCCAGCAGTCAGGGACAGGGGGCGGCAGAGACCCAGTACTTC.

The V gene is TRBV6-1, the J gene TRBJ2-2; D unclear. The CDR3 length is 14 residues. Germline V lookup: CDR1 MNHNS, CDR2 SASEGT. The ends were cut back, 1 base at V and 7 bases at J, with 10 bases in the middle. CDR3 amino acids: CASSEGTTFGELFF. In DNA, the CDR3 is TGTGCCAGCAGTGAAGGAACCACTTTCGGGGAGCTGTTTTTT.